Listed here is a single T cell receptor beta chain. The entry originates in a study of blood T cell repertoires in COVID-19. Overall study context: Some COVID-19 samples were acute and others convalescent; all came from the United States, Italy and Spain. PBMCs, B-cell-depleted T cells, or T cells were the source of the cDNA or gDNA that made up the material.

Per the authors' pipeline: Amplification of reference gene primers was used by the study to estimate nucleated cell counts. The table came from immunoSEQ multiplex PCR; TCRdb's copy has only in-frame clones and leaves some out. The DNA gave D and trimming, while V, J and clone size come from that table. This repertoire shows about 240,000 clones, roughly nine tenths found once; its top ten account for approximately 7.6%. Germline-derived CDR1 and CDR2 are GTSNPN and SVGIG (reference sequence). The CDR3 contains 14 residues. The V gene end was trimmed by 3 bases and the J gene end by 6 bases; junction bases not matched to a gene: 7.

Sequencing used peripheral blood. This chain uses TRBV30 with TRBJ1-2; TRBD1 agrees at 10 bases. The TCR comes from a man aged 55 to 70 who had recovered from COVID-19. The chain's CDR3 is CAWSDRGRDHGYTF. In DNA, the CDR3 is TGTGCCTGGAGCGACAGGGGGCGGGACCATGGCTACACCTTC.